The 14 T cell receptor beta chains presented below share a single source sample, sequenced in a study of cytomegalovirus exposure and HLA in healthy donors (TCRdb year 2017). The library was built by means of the immunoSEQ multiplex PCR assay. The multiplex PCR relied on a mix of 60 forward primers for TCR Vbeta segments and 13 reverse primers for TCR Jbeta segments. Imported from immuneACCESS, the table was reduced by TCRdb to in-frame sequences with V and J called. These copies leave out some clones; in studies compared against another copy, an unresolved V gene accounts for under half, and the cause of the remainder is not known. Within this sample are roughly 170,000 clones, with 80% to 85% of them counted one time only. The ten most abundant clones make up about 2% of the sample. The sample taken for sequencing was PBMCs. These receptors were collected from a woman aged 25-40 years in good health and CMV-seronegative.

The V gene is TRBV5-1, the J gene TRBJ2-3, with 11 positions matching TRBD2. The ends lost 1 base at V and 2 bases at J; junction bases unmatched: 12. Per the germline V gene, CDR1 is SGHRS and CDR2 is YFSETQ. The CDR3 covers 19 residues. The CDR3 protein is CASSLTSGSSPSFTDTQYF. The CDR3 region has the DNA TGCGCCAGCAGCTTGACTAGCGGGAGCTCACCCTCCTTCACAGATACGCAGTATTTT.

This rearrangement joins TRBV12-2 to TRBJ2-7; the D call TRBD1 from the table was never checked on the DNA. TRBV12-2 is described as a pseudogene. The CDR3 runs to 16 residues. CDR3 DNA: TGTGCAAGTCGCTTAAGCGGCTGCAGGGGGCGTTGGGAGCAGTACTTC. Translating it yields CASRLSGCRGRWEQYF.

Turning to this clone: An end of the junction differs from the germline gene, which may be a read error. The chain recombines TRBV7-9 with TRBJ2-3; the match to TRBD1 covers 8 bases. The CDR3 spans 15 residues. Germline values: CDR1 SEHNR, CDR2 FQNEAQ (reference sequence). CDR3 protein: CSSSSTDRGPDTQYF. In DNA form, the CDR3 reads TGTTCCAGCAGCTCCACTGACAGGGGCCCAGATACGCAGTATTTT.

The rearrangement links TRBV5-1 to TRBJ1-1, with D possibly being TRBD1 (5 bases). CDR1 and CDR2 from the germline V gene are SGHRS and YFSETQ. V was clipped by 0 bases and J by 5 bases, with 17 bases between them. This CDR3 has 16 amino acids. Written as DNA, the CDR3 is TGCGCCAGCAGCTTGGGGATAACGACAGTACCGACTGAAGCTTTCTTT. This encodes CASSLGITTVPTEAFF.

The CDR3 DNA is TGTGCCAGCAGCCAAAATAACCCGACAGGTTGGGAGACCCAGTACTTC. It encodes CASSQNNPTGWETQYF. The rearrangement links TRBV11-2 to TRBJ2-5, with TRBD1 as a possible D gene (6 bases). V was shortened by 5 bases and J by 5 bases, with 21 bases between the two germline ends. Germline CDR1 is SGHAT and CDR2 is FQNNGV. The CDR3 loop spans 16 amino acids. Full variable domain (rest looked up from reference TRBV11-2 and TRBJ2-5): EAGVAQSPRYKIIEKRQSVAFWCNPISGHATLYWYQQILGQGPKLLIQFQNNGVVDDSQLPKDRFSAERLKGVDSTLKIQPAKLEDSAVYLCASSQNNPTGWETQYFGPGTRLLVL.

This chain uses TRBV28 with TRBJ2-7, with D perhaps TRBD2 (5 bases). From germline, CDR1 is MDHEN and CDR2 SYDVKM. The CDR3 totals 14 residues. The V end was cut by 3 bases, the J end by 0 bases, with 9 bases between. CDR3 DNA: TGTGCCAGCAGTTTTGTCGGGGTCTCCTACGAGCAGTACTTC. This codes for CASSFVGVSYEQYF.

The chain carries TRBV25-1 and TRBJ1-2; 12 bases are a match to TRBD1. Germline V CDR1 and CDR2: MGHDK, SYGVNS. The junction had 1 base not matched to a gene; V was cut back by 4 bases and J by 4 bases. This CDR3 region has 14 residues. CDR3 amino acids: CASSVGQGAYGYTF. For the CDR3, the DNA is TGTGCCAGCAGTGTGGGACAGGGGGCCTATGGCTACACCTTC.

The chain uses TRBV29-1 and TRBJ2-5; TRBD2 agrees at 7 bases. J gave up 4 bases and V 4 bases, and 6 bases lay outside the gene matches. The CDR3 consists of 13 residues. Germline V gene data show CDR1 as SQVTM and CDR2 as ANQGSEA. This CDR3 is CSVVAGAPETQYF. The CDR3 DNA reads TGCAGCGTTGTGGCGGGAGCCCCAGAGACCCAGTACTTC.

V gene TRBV5-1 combines with J gene TRBJ2-7; 7 nucleotides match TRBD2. V trimming: 1 base; J trimming: 5 bases; junction bases outside the gene matches: 9. The CDR3 consists of 15 residues. Germline values: CDR1 SGHRS, CDR2 YFSETQ. The CDR3 DNA follows: TGCGCCAGCAGCTTGTCGGCGGGGGAGAGCCACGAGCAGTACTTC. It encodes CASSLSAGESHEQYF.

This chain joins TRBV2 and TRBJ2-7; no firm D call. The length of the CDR3 is 13 residues. The germline V gene encodes CDR1 SNHLY and CDR2 FYNNEI. V lost 1 base, J lost 3 bases, and 7 bases lay in between. CDR3 amino acids: CASSEGYSYEQYF. CDR3 DNA: TGTGCCAGCAGTGAAGGGTACAGCTACGAGCAGTACTTC.

The chain recombines TRBV5-1 with TRBJ2-5; D remains ambiguous. Germline V CDR1 and CDR2: SGHRS, YFSETQ. Trimming took 0 bases from V and 3 from J, leaving 6 bases between them. CDR3 length equals 13 residues. The chain's CDR3 is CASSLGSEETQYF. The CDR3 nucleotides are TGCGCCAGCAGCTTGGGCAGCGAAGAGACCCAGTACTTC.

The chain uses TRBV27 and TRBJ2-1, with 11 bases matching TRBD1. J gave up 6 bases and V 5 bases, and 6 bases lay outside the gene matches. The CDR3 length is 15 residues. Germline assignment: CDR1 MNHEY and CDR2 SMNVEV (reference sequence). The CDR3 coding sequence is TGTGCCAGCAGTATTTCGGGACAGGGGGGCAATGAGCAGTTCTTC. Protein: CASSISGQGGNEQFF.

The rearrangement joins TRBV4-1 to TRBJ2-2; 7 positions match TRBD2. V dropped 0 bases and J dropped 7; count of bases not matched to a gene: 8. This CDR3 is built from 16 residues. Germline V gene sequence: CDR1 MGHRA, CDR2 YSYEKL. The CDR3 DNA reads TGCGCCAGCAGCCAAGATGGGGGGACTACCTTCGGGGAGCTGTTTTTT. It yields the protein CASSQDGGTTFGELFF.

The V call is TRBV9, the J call TRBJ1-2, with a tentative D call TRBD1 (6 bases). CDR1 SGDLS and CDR2 YYNGEE come from the germline V gene. V lost 0 bases and J 0 bases, leaving 9 bases between the germline ends. The CDR3 totals 15 residues. The CDR3 here is CASSVDQGPNYGYTF. In DNA form, the CDR3 reads TGTGCCAGCAGCGTAGATCAGGGGCCTAACTATGGCTACACCTTC.